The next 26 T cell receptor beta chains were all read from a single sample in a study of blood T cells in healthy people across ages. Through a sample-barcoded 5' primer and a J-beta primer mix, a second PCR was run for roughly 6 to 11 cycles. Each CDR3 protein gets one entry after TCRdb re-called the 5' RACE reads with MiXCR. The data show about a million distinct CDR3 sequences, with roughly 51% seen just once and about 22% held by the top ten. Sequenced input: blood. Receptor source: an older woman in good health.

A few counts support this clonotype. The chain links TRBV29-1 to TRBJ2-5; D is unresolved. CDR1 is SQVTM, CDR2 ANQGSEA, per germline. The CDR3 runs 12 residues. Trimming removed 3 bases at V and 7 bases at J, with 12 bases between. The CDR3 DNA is TGCAGCGTTGACATCGAGGATCCGACCCAGTACTTC. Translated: CSVDIEDPTQYF.

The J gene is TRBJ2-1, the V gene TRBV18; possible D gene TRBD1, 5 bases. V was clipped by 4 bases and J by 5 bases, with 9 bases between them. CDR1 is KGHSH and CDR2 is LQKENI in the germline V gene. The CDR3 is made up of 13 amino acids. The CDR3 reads CASSRGRNNEQFF. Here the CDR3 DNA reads TGTGCCAGCTCACGGGGCAGAAACAATGAGCAGTTCTTC.

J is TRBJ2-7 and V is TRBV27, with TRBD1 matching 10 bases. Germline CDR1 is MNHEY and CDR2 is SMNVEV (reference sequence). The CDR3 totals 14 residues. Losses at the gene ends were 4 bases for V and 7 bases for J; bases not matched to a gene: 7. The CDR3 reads CASSSRQGAFEQYF. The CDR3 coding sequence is TGTGCCAGCAGTTCGAGACAGGGGGCTTTTGAGCAGTACTTC.

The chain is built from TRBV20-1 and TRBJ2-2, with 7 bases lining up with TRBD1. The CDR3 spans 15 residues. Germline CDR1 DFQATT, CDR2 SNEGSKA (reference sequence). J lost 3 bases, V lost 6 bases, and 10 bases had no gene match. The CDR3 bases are TGCAGTGCAATCGACAGGGTATTTTACACCGGGGAGCTGTTTTTT. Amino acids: CSAIDRVFYTGELFF.

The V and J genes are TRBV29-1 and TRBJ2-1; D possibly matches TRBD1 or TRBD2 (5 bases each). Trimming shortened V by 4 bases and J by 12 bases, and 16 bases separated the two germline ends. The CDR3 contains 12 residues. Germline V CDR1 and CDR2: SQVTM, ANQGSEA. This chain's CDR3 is CSVAPGQIGQFF. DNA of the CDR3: TGCAGCGTTGCCCCGGGGCAAATAGGGCAGTTCTTC.

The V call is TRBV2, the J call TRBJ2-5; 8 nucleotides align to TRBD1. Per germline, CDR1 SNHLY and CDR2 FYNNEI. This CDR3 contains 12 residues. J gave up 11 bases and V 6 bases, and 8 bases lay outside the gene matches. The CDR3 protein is CASRLDRGEQYF. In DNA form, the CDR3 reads TGTGCCAGCAGACTAGACAGGGGTGAGCAGTACTTC. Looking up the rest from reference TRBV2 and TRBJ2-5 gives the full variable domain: EPEVTQTPSHQVTQMGQEVILRCVPISNHLYFYWYRQILGQKVEFLVSFYNNEISEKSEIFDDQFSVERPDGSNFTLKIRSTKLEDSAMYFCASRLDRGEQYFGPGTRLLVL.

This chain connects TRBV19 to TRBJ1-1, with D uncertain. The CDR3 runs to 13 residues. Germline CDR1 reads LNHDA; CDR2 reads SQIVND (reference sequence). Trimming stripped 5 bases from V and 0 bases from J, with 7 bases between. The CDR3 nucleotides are TGTGCCAGTAGTTCCGGGGTGAACACTGAAGCTTTCTTT. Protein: CASSSGVNTEAFF.

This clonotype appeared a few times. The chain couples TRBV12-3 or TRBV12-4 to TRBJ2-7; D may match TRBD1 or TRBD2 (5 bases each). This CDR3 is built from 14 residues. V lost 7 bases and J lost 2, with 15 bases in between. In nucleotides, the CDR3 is TGTGCCAGCAACGACGGGACCGGGCCCTACGAGCAGTACTTC. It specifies CASNDGTGPYEQYF.

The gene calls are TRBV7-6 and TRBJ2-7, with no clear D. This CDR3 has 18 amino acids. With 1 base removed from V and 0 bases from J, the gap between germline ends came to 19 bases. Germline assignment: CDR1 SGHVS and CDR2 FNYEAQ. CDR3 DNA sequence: TGTGCCAGCAGCTTAGGCCGCTCTAGGAAGTTGGGCTCCTACGAGCAGTACTTC. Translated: CASSLGRSRKLGSYEQYF.

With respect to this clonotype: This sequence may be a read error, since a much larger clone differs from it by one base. The CDR3, as DNA: TGCGCCAGCAGCCAAAGATCCACAGGTACGCAGTATTTT. Its protein is CASSQRSTGTQYF. J is TRBJ2-3 and V is TRBV4-1, with D perhaps TRBD1 (5 bases). The CDR3 length is 13 residues. The germline CDR1 and CDR2 sequences are MGHRA and YSYEKL.

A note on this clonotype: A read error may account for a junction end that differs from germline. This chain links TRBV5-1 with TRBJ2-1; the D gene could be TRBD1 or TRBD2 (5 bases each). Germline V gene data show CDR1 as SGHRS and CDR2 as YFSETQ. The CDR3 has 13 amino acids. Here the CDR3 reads CASSSGRNNVQFF. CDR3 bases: TGCGCCAGCAGCTCGGGACGGAACAATGTGCAGTTCTTC.

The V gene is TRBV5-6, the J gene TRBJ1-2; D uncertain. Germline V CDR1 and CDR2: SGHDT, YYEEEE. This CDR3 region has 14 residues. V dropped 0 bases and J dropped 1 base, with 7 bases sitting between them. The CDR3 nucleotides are TGTGCCAGCAGCTTGGGATCAGTTAACTATGGCTACACCTTC. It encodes CASSLGSVNYGYTF. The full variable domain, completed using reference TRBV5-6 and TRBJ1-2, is DAGVTQSPTHLIKTRGQQVTLRCSPKSGHDTVSWYQQALGQGPQFIFQYYEEEERQRGNFPDRFSGHQFPNYSSELNVNALLLGDSALYLCASSLGSVNYGYTFGSGTRLTVV.

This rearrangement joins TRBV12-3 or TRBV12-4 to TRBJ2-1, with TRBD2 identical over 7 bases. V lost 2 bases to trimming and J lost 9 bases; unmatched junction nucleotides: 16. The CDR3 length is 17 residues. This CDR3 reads CASSLTPVGGSGFEQFF. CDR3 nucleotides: TGTGCCAGCAGTTTAACCCCCGTGGGAGGGAGCGGGTTTGAGCAGTTCTTC.

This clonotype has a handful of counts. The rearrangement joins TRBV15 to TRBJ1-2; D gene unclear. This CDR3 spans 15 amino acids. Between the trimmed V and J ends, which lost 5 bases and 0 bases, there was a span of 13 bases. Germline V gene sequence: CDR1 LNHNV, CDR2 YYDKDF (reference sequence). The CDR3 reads CATSSQTWANYGYTF. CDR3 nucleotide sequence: TGTGCCACCAGCTCCCAGACTTGGGCTAACTATGGCTACACCTTC.

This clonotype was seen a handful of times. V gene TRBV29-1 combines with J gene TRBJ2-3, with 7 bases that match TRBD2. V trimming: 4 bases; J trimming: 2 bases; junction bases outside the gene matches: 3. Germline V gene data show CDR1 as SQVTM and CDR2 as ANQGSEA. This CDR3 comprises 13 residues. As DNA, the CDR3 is TGCAGCGTTGGAGCGGGACCCACAGATACGCAGTATTTT. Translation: CSVGAGPTDTQYF.

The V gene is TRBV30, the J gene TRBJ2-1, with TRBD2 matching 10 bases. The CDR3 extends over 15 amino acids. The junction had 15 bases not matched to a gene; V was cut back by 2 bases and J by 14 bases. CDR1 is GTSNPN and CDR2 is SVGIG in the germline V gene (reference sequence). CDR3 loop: CAWSTGSSGSQGEFF. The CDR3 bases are TGTGCCTGGAGTACGGGGTCTAGCGGGAGCCAGGGTGAGTTCTTC. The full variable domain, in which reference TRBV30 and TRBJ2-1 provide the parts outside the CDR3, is SQTIHQWPATLVQPVGSPLSLECTVEGTSNPNLYWYRQAAGRGLQLLFYSVGIGQISSEVPQNLSASRPQDRQFILSSKKLLLSDSGFYLCAWSTGSSGSQGEFFGPGTRLTVL.

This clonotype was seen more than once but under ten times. CDR3 sequence reads: CAGSGTDLYGYTF. The CDR3 coding sequence is TGTGCCGGATCCGGGACAGATCTATATGGCTACACCTTC. This chain connects TRBV2 to TRBJ1-2, with TRBD1 matching over 7 bases. Germline assignment: CDR1 SNHLY and CDR2 FYNNEI. There are 13 residues in the CDR3. The junction had 11 bases not matched to a gene; V was cut back by 11 bases and J by 5 bases.

CDR3 sequence reads: CASSVGYGESSYNEQFF. CDR3 DNA: TGTGCCAGCAGTGTCGGATATGGCGAGAGCTCCTACAATGAGCAGTTCTTC. This chain connects TRBV2 to TRBJ2-1; D is undetermined. The CDR3 is 17 amino acids. V was clipped by 4 bases and J by 0 bases, with 16 bases between them. Per germline, CDR1 SNHLY and CDR2 FYNNEI.

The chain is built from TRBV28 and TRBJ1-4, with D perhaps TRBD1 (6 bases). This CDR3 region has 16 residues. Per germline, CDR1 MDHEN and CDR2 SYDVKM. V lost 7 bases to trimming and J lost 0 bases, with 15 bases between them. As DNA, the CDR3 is TGTGCCAGCACTAGTTCAGGGGCTGCAACTAATGAAAAACTGTTTTTT. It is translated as CASTSSGAATNEKLFF.

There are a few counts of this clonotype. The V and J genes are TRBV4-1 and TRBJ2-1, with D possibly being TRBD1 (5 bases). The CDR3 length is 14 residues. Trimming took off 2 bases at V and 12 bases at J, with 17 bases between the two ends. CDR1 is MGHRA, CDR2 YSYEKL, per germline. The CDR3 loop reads CASSQPLGQMGQFF. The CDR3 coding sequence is TGCGCCAGCAGCCAACCCCTGGGGCAGATGGGGCAGTTCTTC.

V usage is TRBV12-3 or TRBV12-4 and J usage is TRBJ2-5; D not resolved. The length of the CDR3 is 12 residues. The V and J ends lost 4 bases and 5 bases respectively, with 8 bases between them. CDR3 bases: TGTGCCAGCAGTTGGGATGGGGAGACCCAGTACTTC. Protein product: CASSWDGETQYF.

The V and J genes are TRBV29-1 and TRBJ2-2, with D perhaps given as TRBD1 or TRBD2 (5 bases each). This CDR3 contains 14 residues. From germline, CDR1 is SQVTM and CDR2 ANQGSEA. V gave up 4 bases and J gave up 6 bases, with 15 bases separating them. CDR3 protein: CSVGPTGASGELFF. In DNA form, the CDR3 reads TGCAGCGTTGGGCCAACCGGGGCGTCCGGGGAGCTGTTTTTT.

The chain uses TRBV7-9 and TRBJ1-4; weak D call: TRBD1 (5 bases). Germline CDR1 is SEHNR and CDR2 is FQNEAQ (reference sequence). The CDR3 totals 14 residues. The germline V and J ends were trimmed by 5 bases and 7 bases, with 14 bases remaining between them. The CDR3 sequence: CASSIGIGGEKLFF. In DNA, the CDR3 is TGTGCCAGCAGCATCGGGATTGGGGGTGAAAAACTGTTTTTT.

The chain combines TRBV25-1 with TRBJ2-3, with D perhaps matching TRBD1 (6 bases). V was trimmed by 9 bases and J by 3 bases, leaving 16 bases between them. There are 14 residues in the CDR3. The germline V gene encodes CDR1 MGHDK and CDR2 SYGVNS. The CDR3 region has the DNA TGTGCCAGTGCATTGGGGGCATTGACAGATACGCAGTATTTT. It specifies CASALGALTDTQYF. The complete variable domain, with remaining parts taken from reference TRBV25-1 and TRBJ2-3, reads EADIYQTPRYLVIGTGKKITLECSQTMGHDKMYWYQQDPGMELHLIHYSYGVNSTEKGDLSSESTVSRIRTEHFPLTLESARPSHTSQYLCASALGALTDTQYFGPGTRLTVL.

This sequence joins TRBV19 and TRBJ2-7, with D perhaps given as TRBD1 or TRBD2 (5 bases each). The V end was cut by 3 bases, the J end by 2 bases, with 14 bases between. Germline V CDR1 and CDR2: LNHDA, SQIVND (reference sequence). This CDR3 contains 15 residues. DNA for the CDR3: TGTGCCAGTAGTATCAGGGCCACGGGAACCTACGAGCAGTACTTC. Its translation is CASSIRATGTYEQYF.

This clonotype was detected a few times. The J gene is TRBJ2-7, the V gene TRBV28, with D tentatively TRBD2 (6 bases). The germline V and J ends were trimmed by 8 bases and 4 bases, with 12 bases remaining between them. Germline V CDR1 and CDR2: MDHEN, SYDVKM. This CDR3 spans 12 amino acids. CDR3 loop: CASSVAAYEQYF. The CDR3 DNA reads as TGTGCCAGCTCTGTAGCGGCATACGAGCAGTACTTC.